Shown below are 14 T cell receptor beta chains from a single sample sequenced in a study of OX40 agonist ivuxolimab in advanced cancers. Only in-frame clones appear in the TCRdb table, and some are missing; sequencing was by immunoSEQ multiplex PCR. The repertoire holds approximately 72,000 clones, with around 83% as singletons. The sample in question was CD4+ or CD8+ T cells sorted from blood, obtained in a trial of the OX40 agonist ivuxolimab. The receptors stem from an adult with an advanced solid tumor such as melanoma, head and neck, liver or kidney cancer.

The chain joins TRBV5-6 to TRBJ2-7; TRBD2 matches 8 bases. The CDR3 covers 13 residues. The V and J ends lost 4 bases and 3 bases, in that order; junction bases with no gene match: 3. The germline V gene has CDR1 SGHDT and CDR2 YYEEEE. In nucleotides, the CDR3 is TGTGCCAGCAGCAGAGCGGGGGTCTACGAGCAGTACTTC. It codes for CASSRAGVYEQYF.

This rearrangement joins TRBV10-3 to TRBJ1-2; D perhaps matches TRBD1 (5 bases). V lost 5 bases and J 3 bases, leaving 16 bases between the germline ends. The CDR3 has 15 amino acids. Germline V gene lookup returns CDR1 ENHRY and CDR2 SYGVKD. CDR3 protein: CAISSKTAGDYGYTF. The CDR3 DNA follows: TGTGCCATCAGTAGCAAGACCGCGGGGGACTATGGCTACACCTTC.

The sample holds a few counts of this clone. The chain links TRBV4-1 to TRBJ2-6; TRBD1 agrees at 11 bases. Germline values: CDR1 MGHRA, CDR2 YSYEKL. With 1 base clipped from V and 2 bases from J, the junction kept 4 bases outside the gene matches. The CDR3 is 18 residues long. DNA of the CDR3: TGCGCCAGCAGCCAAGGGACAGGGGGCGCGGCTGGGGCCAACGTCCTGACTTTC. This codes for CASSQGTGGAAGANVLTF.

V is TRBV11-3 and J is TRBJ2-7; D is undetermined. The CDR3 length is 13 residues. The germline CDR1 and CDR2 sequences are SGHNT and YENEEA. Trimming cost V 2 bases and J 3 bases, with 8 bases left between them. The CDR3 sequence: CASSLSLGYEQYF. The CDR3 nucleotides read TGTGCCAGCAGCTTAAGCCTGGGCTACGAGCAGTACTTC.

V and J are TRBV7-8 and TRBJ2-5, with D unclear. CDR1 SGHVS and CDR2 FQNEAQ come from the germline V gene. The CDR3 loop spans 15 amino acids. V lost 3 bases to trimming and J lost 1 base, with 12 bases between them. The DNA for the CDR3 is TGTGCCAGCAGCTTTGGCGCGATCCGCCAAGAGACCCAGTACTTC. It specifies CASSFGAIRQETQYF.

This sequence joins TRBV18 and TRBJ1-2; D may be TRBD1 (6 bases). The CDR3 covers 14 residues. V was cut by 3 bases and J by 2 bases, with 10 bases left in between. Per the germline V gene, CDR1 is KGHSH and CDR2 is LQKENI. The CDR3 nucleotides read TGTGCCAGCTCACCCACAGGGACCAACTATGGCTACACCTTC. Translation: CASSPTGTNYGYTF.

This rearrangement joins TRBV9 to TRBJ1-2, with TRBD1 as a possible D gene (6 bases). V was pared by 4 bases and J by 2 bases, with 9 bases between. This CDR3 comprises 13 residues. The germline V gene encodes CDR1 SGDLS and CDR2 YYNGEE. The CDR3 protein is CASSQQGNYGYTF. The DNA of the CDR3 is TGTGCCAGCAGCCAACAGGGAAACTATGGCTACACCTTC.

This clone was found once. The V call is TRBV28, the J call TRBJ2-1; 10 nucleotides align to TRBD2. There are 17 residues in the CDR3. V trimming: 6 bases; J trimming: 0 bases; junction bases outside the gene matches: 8. Germline CDR1 reads MDHEN; CDR2 reads SYDVKM. The CDR3 loop reads CASRPLAGLSSYNEQFF. CDR3 DNA sequence: TGTGCCAGCAGACCACTAGCGGGGTTAAGCTCCTACAATGAGCAGTTCTTC.

The chain combines TRBV13 with TRBJ1-1; weak D call: TRBD1 (5 bases). CDR3 length equals 13 residues. Germline V gene data show CDR1 as PRHDT and CDR2 as FYEKMQ (reference sequence). The V and J ends lost 5 bases and 10 bases respectively, with 17 bases between them. The CDR3: CASSVGTVPSAFF. The CDR3 nucleotides are TGTGCCAGCAGCGTCGGGACCGTTCCGTCAGCTTTCTTT.

The CDR3 spells CASSNGGGASYEQYF. The CDR3 DNA follows: TGTGCCAGCAGCAACGGGGGGGGCGCGAGTTACGAGCAGTACTTC. The rearrangement uses TRBV6-5 and TRBJ2-7; 8 nucleotides align to TRBD2. The germline V gene has CDR1 MNHEY and CDR2 SVGAGI. The trim removed 6 bases at V and 4 bases at J, leaving 11 bases unmatched. The CDR3 loop spans 15 amino acids.

The gene calls are TRBV5-1 and TRBJ2-1, with D unresolved. V was trimmed by 0 bases and J by 0 bases, leaving 7 bases between them. Germline CDR1 SGHRS, CDR2 YFSETQ. This CDR3 has 15 residues. The CDR3 DNA reads TGCGCCAGCAGCTTGGAATCTAGCTCCTACAATGAGCAGTTCTTC. Amino acid sequence: CASSLESSSYNEQFF.

The chain joins TRBV28 to TRBJ1-5, with no clear D. The CDR3 extends over 12 amino acids. Germline lookup yields CDR1 MDHEN and CDR2 SYDVKM. Trimming took off 1 base at V and 9 bases at J, with 7 bases between the two ends. The CDR3 is CASSLSAGPQHF. For the CDR3, the DNA is TGTGCCAGCAGTTTATCCGCGGGGCCCCAGCATTTT.

This rearrangement joins TRBV15 to TRBJ2-1; the D gene is possibly TRBD2 (6 bases). The V end lost 1 base, the J end lost 3 bases, and 16 bases lay between the germline ends. Germline lookup yields CDR1 LNHNV and CDR2 YYDKDF (reference sequence). The CDR3 is made up of 17 amino acids. CDR3 DNA: TGTGCCACCAGCAGAGGTAAAATTGCTAGCGACTACAATGAGCAGTTCTTC. This translates into CATSRGKIASDYNEQFF.

The chain uses TRBV10-3 and TRBJ2-7; tentatively, D is TRBD1 (5 bases). Germline V gene sequence: CDR1 ENHRY, CDR2 SYGVKD. The CDR3 has 15 amino acids. V gave up 4 bases and J gave up 0 bases, with 13 bases separating them. The DNA for the CDR3 is TGTGCCATCAGTGCTAAGACAGCCTCCTCCTACGAGCAGTACTTC. It is translated as CAISAKTASSYEQYF.